This TCR beta chain was recorded in a study of chemoradiotherapy in HPV16-positive cancers. Study outcomes and limitations: Candidate HPV-specific clones and E7-related TCR motifs grew in tumor during treatment. Only a couple of HPV16-positive patients supplied the functional HPV-specificity definition. HPV-responsive T-cell expansion during chemoradiotherapy was linked to improved recurrence-free survival in HPV16-positive patients.

Assay used: immunoSEQ multiplex PCR; TCRdb lists only in-frame clones, some missing. The sample holds under 15,000 clones, under 75% seen once. Germline V gene data show CDR1 as SGHNT and CDR2 as YYREEE (reference sequence). The V and J ends lost 7 bases and 0 bases respectively, with 10 bases between them. The CDR3 length is 14 residues. As to this clone: The target antigen is unknown.

The clonotype was recovered from a human donor with HPV-associated anogenital cancer. The sample here was taken from a patient who underwent chemoradiotherapy. The rearrangement uses TRBV5-4 and TRBJ2-2; perhaps TRBD1 as D (5 bases). The CDR3 DNA reads as TGTGCCAGCTCCCAGGGTCCGAACACCGGGGAGCTGTTTTTT. It codes for CASSQGPNTGELFF.